This TCR beta chain was recorded in a study of T cell repertoires in cytomegalovirus infection. Study at large: Carrying CMV and the relevant HLA type showed in public TCR beta signatures.

Study-wide points: HLA-C-restricted CMV clonotypes gave the most frequent clonotype in two of eight donors.

This CDR3 region has 16 residues. From germline, CDR1 is SEHNR and CDR2 FQNEAQ (reference sequence). The V and J ends lost 5 bases and 3 bases, in that order; junction bases with no gene match: 8. This clonotype was picked up a small number of times. Its specificity is unknown. Each CDR3 protein is one row after TCRdb ran MiXCR on the reads. In the table there are about 570,000 distinct CDR3 sequences, around two fifths of which are singletons. The sample here was cultured PBMCs, taken from culture after CMV antigen stimulation. This rearrangement joins TRBV7-9 to TRBJ2-5; 11 positions agree with TRBD1. The source of this sequence is a human donor in good health (CMV status not recorded). Some clones in this sample may be carry-over from other donors' samples. In nucleotides, the CDR3 is TGTGCCAGCAGCGCCTTCAGGACAGGGGGCAAAGAGACCCAGTACTTC. Protein product: CASSAFRTGGKETQYF.